Sequencing of this TCR beta chain was carried out in a study of blood T cells in healthy people across ages. As for the study in general: Capture by template switching was about one barcoded beta molecule per two T cells.

General study points: Higher diversity and more naive CD4+ cells were features of long-lived donors, compared to aged donors.

Combining a sample-barcoded 5' primer with a J-beta primer mix, a second PCR ran for roughly 6 to 11 cycles. A template-switch adaptor with 12 random nucleotides tagged each cDNA molecule. TCRdb reprocessed the 5' RACE reads with MiXCR, giving one entry per CDR3 protein. The table lists 730,000 or so distinct CDR3 sequences, 40% to 45% of them singletons. V was clipped by 0 bases and J by 7 bases, with 18 bases between them. The CDR3 totals 16 residues. Germline CDR1 is GTSNPN and CDR2 is SVGIG (reference sequence). About this clonotype itself: The antigen is unknown.

Sequenced input: blood. The TCR originated in a man at least 80 years old in good health. V usage is TRBV30 and J usage is TRBJ1-4; a possible D gene is TRBD1 (6 bases). The CDR3 DNA sequence: TGTGCCTGGAGTGTACCTCTCGGGGGGCGATCTGAAAAACTGTTTTTT. Translation gives CAWSVPLGGRSEKLFF.